This T cell receptor beta chain was retrieved from a study of early T cells in non-severe SARS-CoV-2 infection. Study outcomes and limitations: VDJdb matches were skewed toward anti-spike CD8 T cell responses.

Separate cDNA molecules each had unique molecular identifiers attached to them. TCRdb fed the 5' RACE reads into MiXCR, producing one record per CDR3 protein. The sample lists about 68,000 distinct CDR3 sequences, 12% occurring once. The CDR3 sequence is 16 residues long. Germline V gene lookup returns CDR1 SGHRS and CDR2 YFSETQ. V lost 4 bases, J lost 9 bases, and 11 bases stayed unmatched. The sample holds one count of this clonotype. Its matching antigen is unknown. What was sequenced was whole blood. The sequence was obtained from an adult who was a healthcare worker with PCR-confirmed SARS-CoV-2 infection or an uninfected control (not recorded which). The rearrangement uses TRBV5-1 and TRBJ2-1; TRBD1 agrees at 12 bases. The CDR3 is CASSPNPGQGAGEQFF. Here the CDR3 DNA reads TGCGCCAGCAGCCCGAACCCGGGACAGGGGGCGGGTGAGCAGTTCTTC.